Shown below are 20 T cell receptor beta chains from a single sample sequenced in a study of blood T cell repertoires in COVID-19. Libraries were prepared by immunoSEQ multiplex PCR; TCRdb keeps only in-frame clonotypes and omits some of them. The sample records 50,000 to 65,000 clones, 84% being singletons. Sequencing was performed on peripheral blood. These receptors originate from a man in his sixties with COVID-19, enrolled during active disease.

The chain links TRBV6-5 to TRBJ2-5, with 11 bases fitting TRBD1. J gave up 5 bases and V 10 bases, and 12 bases lay outside the gene matches. From germline, CDR1 is MNHEY and CDR2 SVGAGI. CDR3 length: 15 residues. The CDR3 is CATSQGTGGWETQYF. CDR3 nucleotide sequence: TGTGCCACTTCACAAGGGACAGGGGGTTGGGAGACCCAGTACTTC.

J is TRBJ2-3 and V is TRBV7-2, with 10 bases fitting TRBD2. Germline assignment: CDR1 SGHTA and CDR2 FQGNSA. The J segment lost 3 bases and the V segment lost 1 base, leaving 4 bases of the junction unmatched. The CDR3 is made up of 16 amino acids. CDR3 sequence: CASSLVAGGFTDTQYF. For the CDR3, the DNA is TGTGCCAGCAGCTTAGTAGCGGGAGGTTTTACAGATACGCAGTATTTT. The variable domain in full, with the rest retrieved from reference TRBV7-2 and TRBJ2-3, is GAGVSQSPSNKVTEKGKDVELRCDPISGHTALYWYRQSLGQGLEFLIYFQGNSAPDKSGLPSDRFSAERTGGSVSTLTIQRTQQEDSAVYLCASSLVAGGFTDTQYFGPGTRLTVL.

The gene calls are TRBV11-1 and TRBJ2-5; D unclear. The CDR3 is made up of 16 amino acids. Trimming stripped 5 bases from V and 1 base from J, with 17 bases between. The germline gives CDR1 SGHAT, CDR2 FQDESV (reference sequence). CDR3 amino acids: CASSPAPYRLQETQYF. The DNA of the CDR3 is TGTGCCAGCAGCCCCGCCCCATATAGACTCCAAGAGACCCAGTACTTC.

The genes are TRBV6-4 and TRBJ1-1; D remains ambiguous. CDR3 length: 14 residues. Trimming removed 6 bases at V and 1 base at J, with 12 bases between. Germline-derived CDR1 and CDR2 are MRHNA and SNTAGT. CDR3 in amino acids: CASRTFNSNTEAFF. Here the CDR3 DNA reads TGTGCCAGCAGGACATTCAATTCGAACACTGAAGCTTTCTTT.

The V gene is TRBV6-5, the J gene TRBJ2-7; 9 bases map to TRBD1. The V segment lost 1 base and the J segment 7 bases; nucleotides outside the gene matches: 11. This CDR3 spans 16 amino acids. CDR1 and CDR2 from the germline V gene are MNHEY and SVGAGI. CDR3 DNA: TGTGCCAGCAGTTACTTACAGGGGGCAGGTCTGAGGGAGCAGTACTTC. Residues: CASSYLQGAGLREQYF.

The chain uses TRBV24-1 and TRBJ2-5, with TRBD2 as a possible D gene (6 bases). CDR1 and CDR2 (germline): KGHDR, SFDVKD. The V gene lost 1 base and the J gene lost 1 base, with 12 bases spanning the gap. The CDR3 covers 16 residues. The CDR3 loop reads CATSDLVGGIQETQYF. The CDR3 DNA reads as TGTGCCACCAGTGATTTAGTTGGCGGGATCCAAGAGACCCAGTACTTC.

This chain joins TRBV6-1 and TRBJ2-1; TRBD2 matches 11 bases. V gave up 3 bases and J gave up 9 bases; unmatched junction bases: 7. Germline V gene data show CDR1 as MNHNS and CDR2 as SASEGT. The CDR3 has 15 residues. Here the CDR3 DNA reads TGTGCCAGCAGTGATACTAGCGGGAGTTTAGTTGAGCAGTTCTTC. Protein: CASSDTSGSLVEQFF.

J is TRBJ2-5 and V is TRBV2; D is possibly TRBD1 (6 bases). This CDR3 has 13 residues. Germline CDR1 SNHLY, CDR2 FYNNEI. Trimming took off 10 bases at V and 2 bases at J, with 14 bases between the two ends. As DNA, the CDR3 is TGTGCCAACCTCGGACAGTCTCAAGAGACCCAGTACTTC. It is translated as CANLGQSQETQYF.

The gene calls are TRBV18 and TRBJ1-6, with unresolved D. This CDR3 contains 16 residues. Germline assignment: CDR1 KGHSH and CDR2 LQKENI. Trimming pared 0 bases from V and 7 bases from J, leaving 13 bases between. The CDR3 coding sequence is TGTGCCAGCTCACCACCTGGGCGTGCCTCGAATTCACCCCTCCACTTT. Its protein is CASSPPGRASNSPLHF.

The chain recombines TRBV28 with TRBJ1-1; a possible D gene is TRBD1 (5 bases). Germline values: CDR1 MDHEN, CDR2 SYDVKM. Trimming left V 4 bases short and J 1 base short, with 10 bases between. This CDR3 contains 14 residues. The CDR3 protein is CASSYDRGNTEAFF. The CDR3 DNA sequence: TGTGCCAGCAGTTACGACAGAGGGAACACTGAAGCTTTCTTT.

CDR3 nucleotides: TGCGCCAGCAGCTCCACAGGGCCCCCTGAAAACACCATATATTTT. Translating it yields CASSSTGPPENTIYF. The J gene is TRBJ1-3, the V gene TRBV5-1, with D tentatively TRBD1 (6 bases). The germline V gene has CDR1 SGHRS and CDR2 YFSETQ. This CDR3 is 15 amino acids long. V was clipped by 3 bases and J by 6 bases, with 16 bases between them.

The V gene is TRBV15, the J gene TRBJ1-6; TRBD1 agrees at 7 bases. This CDR3 is 15 amino acids long. After removal of 7 bases from V and 7 bases from J, the junction contained 10 bases not matched to a gene. Germline V gives CDR1 LNHNV, CDR2 YYDKDF (reference sequence). CDR3 protein: CATNPGDRKNSPLHF. DNA of the CDR3: TGTGCCACCAACCCTGGGGACAGAAAAAATTCACCCCTCCACTTT. Based on the CDR3 plus reference TRBV15 and TRBJ1-6, the full variable domain is DAMVIQNPRYQVTQFGKPVTLSCSQTLNHNVMYWYQQKSSQAPKLLFHYYDKDFNNEADTPDNFQSRRPNTSFCFLDIRSPGLGDTAMYLCATNPGDRKNSPLHFGNGTRLTVT.

The chain links TRBV13 to TRBJ2-2, with D possibly TRBD1 on 5 matching bases. Trimming left V 5 bases short and J 2 bases short, with 15 bases between. In germline, CDR1 is PRHDT, CDR2 FYEKMQ (reference sequence). The CDR3 runs to 16 residues. The CDR3 sequence: CASSRVGQVNTGELFF. In DNA form, the CDR3 reads TGTGCCAGCAGCCGGGTGGGGCAGGTAAACACCGGGGAGCTGTTTTTT. Combining the CDR3 with reference TRBV13 and TRBJ2-2 gives the whole variable domain AAGVIQSPRHLIKEKRETATLKCYPIPRHDTVYWYQQGPGQDPQFLISFYEKMQSDKGSIPDRFSAQQFSDYHSELNMSSLELGDSALYFCASSRVGQVNTGELFFGEGSRLTVL.

The genes are TRBV27 and TRBJ1-1; TRBD1 matches at 9 bases. The trim removed 6 bases at V and 1 base at J, leaving 9 bases unmatched. There are 16 residues in the CDR3. Germline-derived CDR1 and CDR2 are MNHEY and SMNVEV (reference sequence). CDR3 DNA sequence: TGTGCCAGCAGCCAGGACAGGGGCGGAACGAACACTGAAGCTTTCTTT. Translated: CASSQDRGGTNTEAFF.

The V gene is TRBV30, the J gene TRBJ2-3; D remains ambiguous. The CDR3 has 13 residues. From germline, CDR1 is GTSNPN and CDR2 SVGIG (reference sequence). V lost 2 bases, J lost 1 base, and 7 bases lay in between. CDR3 in amino acids: CAWSSEGTDTQYF. The DNA for the CDR3 is TGTGCCTGGAGTTCTGAGGGCACAGATACGCAGTATTTT. Full variable domain (rest looked up from reference TRBV30 and TRBJ2-3): SQTIHQWPATLVQPVGSPLSLECTVEGTSNPNLYWYRQAAGRGLQLLFYSVGIGQISSEVPQNLSASRPQDRQFILSSKKLLLSDSGFYLCAWSSEGTDTQYFGPGTRLTVL.

The rearrangement uses TRBV4-1 and TRBJ2-7; tentative D call: TRBD2 (6 bases). CDR3 length: 15 residues. Germline CDR1 is MGHRA and CDR2 is YSYEKL. V gave up 5 bases and J gave up 6 bases, with 20 bases separating them. CDR3 region: CASSIRRERPGEQYF. Written as DNA, the CDR3 is TGCGCCAGCAGCATCCGACGGGAGAGGCCGGGCGAGCAGTACTTC.

The rearrangement links TRBV5-4 to TRBJ2-5, with TRBD2 matching over 13 bases. The CDR3 covers 16 residues. J was trimmed by 1 base and V by 4 bases; bases with no gene match: 4. Germline V gene data show CDR1 as SGHNT and CDR2 as YYREEE (reference sequence). The CDR3 bases are TGTGCCAGCAGCCCGGGGACTAGCGGGGCCCAAGAGACCCAGTACTTC. Translation: CASSPGTSGAQETQYF.

The rearrangement uses TRBV18 and TRBJ1-4, with TRBD1 matching 11 bases. CDR1 and CDR2 (germline): KGHSH, LQKENI. V dropped 3 bases and J dropped 8; count of bases not matched to a gene: 11. CDR3 size: 17 residues. The CDR3 DNA reads TGTGCCAGCTCACCGATGCTGGACAGGGGGCTACCGGAAAAACTGTTTTTT. Encoded protein: CASSPMLDRGLPEKLFF.

The count of this clone is one. The V gene is TRBV11-2, the J gene TRBJ1-1; 7 bases are a match to TRBD1. The V gene's germline CDR1 is SGHAT and CDR2 FQNNGV. V dropped 2 bases and J dropped 3; count of bases not matched to a gene: 0. The CDR3 length is 13 residues. The CDR3 loop reads CASSLTGDTEAFF. CDR3 in DNA: TGTGCCAGCAGCTTAACAGGGGACACTGAAGCTTTCTTT.

The chain uses TRBV9 and TRBJ2-1, with unresolved D. Per germline, CDR1 SGDLS and CDR2 YYNGEE. The CDR3 consists of 15 residues. V shed 3 bases and J shed 0 bases, with 10 bases lying between them. The DNA for the CDR3 is TGTGCCAGCAGCGCAGGTATATCCTCCTACAATGAGCAGTTCTTC. Translation: CASSAGISSYNEQFF.